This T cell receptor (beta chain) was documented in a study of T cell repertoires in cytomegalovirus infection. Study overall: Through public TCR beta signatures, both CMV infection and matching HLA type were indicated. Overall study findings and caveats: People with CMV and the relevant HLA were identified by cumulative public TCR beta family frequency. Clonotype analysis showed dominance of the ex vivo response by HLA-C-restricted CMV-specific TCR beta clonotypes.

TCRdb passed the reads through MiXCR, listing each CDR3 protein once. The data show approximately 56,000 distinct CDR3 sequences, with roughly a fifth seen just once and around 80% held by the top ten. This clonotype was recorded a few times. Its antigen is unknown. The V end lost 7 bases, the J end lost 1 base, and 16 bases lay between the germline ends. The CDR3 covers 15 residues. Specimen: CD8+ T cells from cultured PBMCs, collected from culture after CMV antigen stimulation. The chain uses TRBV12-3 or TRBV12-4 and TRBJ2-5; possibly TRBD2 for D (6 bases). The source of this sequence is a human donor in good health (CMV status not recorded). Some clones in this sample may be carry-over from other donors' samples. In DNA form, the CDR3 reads TGTGCCAGCACCCGGGGGAGTAGCGGCCAAGAGACCCAGTACTTC. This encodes CASTRGSSGQETQYF.